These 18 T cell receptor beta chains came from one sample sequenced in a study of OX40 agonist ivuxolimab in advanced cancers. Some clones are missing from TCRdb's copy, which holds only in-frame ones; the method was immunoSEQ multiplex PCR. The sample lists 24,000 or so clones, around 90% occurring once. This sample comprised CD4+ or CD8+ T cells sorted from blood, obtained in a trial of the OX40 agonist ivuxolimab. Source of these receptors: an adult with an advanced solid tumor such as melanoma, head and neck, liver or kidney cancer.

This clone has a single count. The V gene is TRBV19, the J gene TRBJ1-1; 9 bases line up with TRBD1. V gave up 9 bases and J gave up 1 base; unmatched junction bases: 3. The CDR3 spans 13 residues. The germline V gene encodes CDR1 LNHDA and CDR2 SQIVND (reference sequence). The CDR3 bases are TGTGCCAGCAGGGACAGGGCGAACACTGAAGCTTTCTTT. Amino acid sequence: CASRDRANTEAFF.

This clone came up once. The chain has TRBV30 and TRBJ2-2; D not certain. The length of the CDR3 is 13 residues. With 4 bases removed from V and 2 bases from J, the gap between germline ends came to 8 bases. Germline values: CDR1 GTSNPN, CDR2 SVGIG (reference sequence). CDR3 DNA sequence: TGTGCCTGGACCCCTCAAAACACCGGGGAGCTGTTTTTT. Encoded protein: CAWTPQNTGELFF.

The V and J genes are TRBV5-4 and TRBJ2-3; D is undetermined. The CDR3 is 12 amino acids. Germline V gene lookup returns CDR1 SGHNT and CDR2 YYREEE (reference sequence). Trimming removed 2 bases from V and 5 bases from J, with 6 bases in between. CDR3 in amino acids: CASSLARDTQYF. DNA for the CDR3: TGTGCCAGCAGCTTAGCCAGAGATACGCAGTATTTT. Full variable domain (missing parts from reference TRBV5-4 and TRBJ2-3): ETGVTQSPTHLIKTRGQQVTLRCSSQSGHNTVSWYQQALGQGPQFIFQYYREEENGRGNFPPRFSGLQFPNYSSELNVNALELDDSALYLCASSLARDTQYFGPGTRLTVL.

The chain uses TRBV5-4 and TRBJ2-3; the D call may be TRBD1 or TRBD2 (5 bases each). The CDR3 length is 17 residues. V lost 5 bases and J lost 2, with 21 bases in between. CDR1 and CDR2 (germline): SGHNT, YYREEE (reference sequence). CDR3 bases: TGTGCCAGCAGTCTCCGGGACGGCTTTCTCCTCACAGATACGCAGTATTTT. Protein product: CASSLRDGFLLTDTQYF.

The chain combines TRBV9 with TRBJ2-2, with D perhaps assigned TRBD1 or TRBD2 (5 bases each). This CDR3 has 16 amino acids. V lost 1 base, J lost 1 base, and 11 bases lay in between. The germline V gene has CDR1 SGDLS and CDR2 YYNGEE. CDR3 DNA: TGTGCCAGCAGCGTATTGGGACCCCTGAACACCGGGGAGCTGTTTTTT. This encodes CASSVLGPLNTGELFF.

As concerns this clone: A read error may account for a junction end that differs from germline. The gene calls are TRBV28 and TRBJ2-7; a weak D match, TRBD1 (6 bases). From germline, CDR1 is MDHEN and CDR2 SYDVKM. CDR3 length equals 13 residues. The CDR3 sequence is CASTYGDTYEQYF. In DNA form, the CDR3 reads TGTGCCAGCACCTATGGGGACACCTATGAGCAGTACTTC. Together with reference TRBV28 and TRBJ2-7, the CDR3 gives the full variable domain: DVKVTQSSRYLVKRTGEKVFLECVQDMDHENMFWYRQDPGLGLRLIYFSYDVKMKEKGDIPEGYSVSREKKERFSLILESASTNQTSMYLCASTYGDTYEQYFGPGTRLTVT.

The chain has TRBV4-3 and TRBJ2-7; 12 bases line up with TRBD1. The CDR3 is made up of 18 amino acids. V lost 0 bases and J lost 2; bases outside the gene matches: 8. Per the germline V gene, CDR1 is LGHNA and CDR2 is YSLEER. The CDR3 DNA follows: TGCGCCAGCAGCCAAGACCTGGGACAGGGGGCAAACCCCTACGAGCAGTACTTC. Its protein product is CASSQDLGQGANPYEQYF.

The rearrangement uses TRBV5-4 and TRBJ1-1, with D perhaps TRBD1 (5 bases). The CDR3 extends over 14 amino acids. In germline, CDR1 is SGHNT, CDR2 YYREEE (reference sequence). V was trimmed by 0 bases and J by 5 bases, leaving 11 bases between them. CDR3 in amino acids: CASSLEGARTEAFF. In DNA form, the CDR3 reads TGTGCCAGCAGCTTGGAAGGGGCGCGTACTGAAGCTTTCTTT.

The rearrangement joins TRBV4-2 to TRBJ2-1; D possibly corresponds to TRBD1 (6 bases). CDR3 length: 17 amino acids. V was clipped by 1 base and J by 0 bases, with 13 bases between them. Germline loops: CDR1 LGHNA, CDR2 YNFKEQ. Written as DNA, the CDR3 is TGTGCCAGCAGCCAAGCTCAGCTAGGGGGCTCCTACAATGAGCAGTTCTTC. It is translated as CASSQAQLGGSYNEQFF.

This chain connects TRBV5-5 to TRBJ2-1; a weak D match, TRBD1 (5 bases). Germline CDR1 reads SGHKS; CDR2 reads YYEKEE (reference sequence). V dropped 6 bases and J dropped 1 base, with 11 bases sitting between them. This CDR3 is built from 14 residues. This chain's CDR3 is CASITGQSYNEQFF. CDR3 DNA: TGTGCCAGCATCACAGGTCAATCCTACAATGAGCAGTTCTTC.

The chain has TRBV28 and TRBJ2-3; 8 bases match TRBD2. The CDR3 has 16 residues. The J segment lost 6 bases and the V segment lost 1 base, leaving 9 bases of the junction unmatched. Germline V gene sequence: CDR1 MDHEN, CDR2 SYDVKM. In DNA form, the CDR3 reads TGTGCCAGCAGTTTATCCTCGGGGGGGGCATTCGATACGCAGTATTTT. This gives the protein CASSLSSGGAFDTQYF.

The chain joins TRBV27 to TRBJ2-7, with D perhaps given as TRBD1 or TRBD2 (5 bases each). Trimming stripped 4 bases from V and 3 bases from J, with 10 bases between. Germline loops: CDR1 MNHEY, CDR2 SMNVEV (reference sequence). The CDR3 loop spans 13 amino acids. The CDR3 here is CASSWGRSYEQYF. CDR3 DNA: TGTGCCAGCAGTTGGGGACGGAGCTACGAGCAGTACTTC.

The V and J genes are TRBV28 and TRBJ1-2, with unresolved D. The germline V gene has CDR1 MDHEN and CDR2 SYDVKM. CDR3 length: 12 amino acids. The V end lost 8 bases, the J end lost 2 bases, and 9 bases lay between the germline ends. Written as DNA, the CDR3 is TGTGCCAGCGCGACGGAAAACTATGGCTACACCTTC. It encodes CASATENYGYTF.

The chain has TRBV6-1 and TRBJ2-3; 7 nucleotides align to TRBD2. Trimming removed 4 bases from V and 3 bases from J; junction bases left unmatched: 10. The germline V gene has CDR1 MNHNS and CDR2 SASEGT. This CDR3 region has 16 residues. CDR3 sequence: CASSARVQGGTDTQYF. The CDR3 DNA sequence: TGTGCCAGCAGTGCCCGCGTCCAGGGAGGGACAGATACGCAGTATTTT.

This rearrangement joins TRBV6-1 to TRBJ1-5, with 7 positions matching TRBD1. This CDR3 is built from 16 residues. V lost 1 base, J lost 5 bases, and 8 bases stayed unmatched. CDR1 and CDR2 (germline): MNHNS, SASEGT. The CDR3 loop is CASSEGVTGLDQPQHF. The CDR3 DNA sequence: TGTGCCAGCAGTGAAGGTGTGACAGGGCTGGATCAGCCCCAGCATTTT.

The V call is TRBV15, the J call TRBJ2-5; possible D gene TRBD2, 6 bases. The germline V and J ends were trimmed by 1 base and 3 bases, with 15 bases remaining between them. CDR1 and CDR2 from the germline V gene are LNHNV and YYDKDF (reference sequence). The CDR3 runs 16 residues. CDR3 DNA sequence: TGTGCCACCAGCAGAGGAGGCCCCTGGAGGGAAGAGACCCAGTACTTC. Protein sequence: CATSRGGPWREETQYF.

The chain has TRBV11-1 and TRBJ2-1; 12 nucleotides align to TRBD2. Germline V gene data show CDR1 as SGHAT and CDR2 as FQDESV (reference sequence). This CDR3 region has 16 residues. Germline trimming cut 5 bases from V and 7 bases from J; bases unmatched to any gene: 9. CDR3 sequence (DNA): TGTGCCAGCAGCCCATCTAGCGGGAGGGGATTAAATGAGCAGTTCTTC. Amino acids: CASSPSSGRGLNEQFF. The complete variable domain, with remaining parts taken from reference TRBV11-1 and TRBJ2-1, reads EAEVAQSPRYKITEKSQAVAFWCDPISGHATLYWYRQILGQGPELLVQFQDESVVDDSQLPKDRFSAERLKGVDSTLKIQPAELGDSAMYLCASSPSSGRGLNEQFFGPGTRLTVL.

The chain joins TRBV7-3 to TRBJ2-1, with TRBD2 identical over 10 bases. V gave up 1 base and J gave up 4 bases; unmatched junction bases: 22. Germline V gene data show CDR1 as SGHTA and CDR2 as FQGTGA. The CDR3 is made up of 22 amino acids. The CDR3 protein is CASSLKLSLGQALAGEYNEQFF. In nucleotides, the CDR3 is TGTGCCAGCAGCTTAAAGCTTTCGTTAGGACAGGCGCTAGCGGGAGAGTACAATGAGCAGTTCTTC.